The sample holds a few counts of the clone carrying this TCR beta chain. Its antigen is unknown. The entry originates in a study of cytomegalovirus exposure and HLA in healthy donors. Whole-study findings and limits: Per published reports, the classifier diagnosed cytomegalovirus status with high specificity and sensitivity.

The primer mix had 60 Vbeta and 13 Jbeta primers. Measured with immunoSEQ multiplex PCR; TCRdb has only the in-frame clones, and not every one. This repertoire shows around 150,000 clones, 80% found once; its top ten account for approximately 8.7%. Deletions cut 6 bases from V and 1 base from J, with 13 bases between. Per the germline V gene, CDR1 is SNHLY and CDR2 is FYNNEI. The CDR3 spans 15 residues. Sequencing was performed on PBMCs. The TCR originated in a young man in good health and CMV-seropositive. V is TRBV2 and J is TRBJ1-5; D is unresolved. CDR3 in amino acids: CASRREGLSNQPQHF. The CDR3 nucleotides are TGTGCCAGCAGGAGGGAGGGTCTAAGCAATCAGCCCCAGCATTTT.